The source of this T cell receptor beta chain is a study of tumor and adjacent non-tumor tissue in lung cancer. As for the study in general: The patients, 10 to 11 men and 5 women, were roughly 30 to 85 with stage I to III disease.

The CDR3 is made up of 15 amino acids, end residues included. A remark on this clonotype: Its target is not known. No conserved phenylalanine or tryptophan is present at the end of the CDR3, so a read error is the likely explanation. No DNA is shown, since the ends of the CDR3 on it are uncertain; the CDR3 is the one TCRdb lists.

The library came from three nested PCR rounds adapted from ARM-PCR protocols. TCRdb reanalysed the multiplex PCR reads using MiXCR and keeps one entry per CDR3 protein. The sample shows approximately 68,000 distinct CDR3 sequences, 60% to 75% of them seen only once. Notes on the study in general: Significantly higher TCR diversity was found in tumor than normal lung.

No cell sorting was done before RNA was extracted from the tissue. The rearrangement links TRBV12-3 or TRBV12-4 to TRBJ2-1; the table's D gene call, TRBD2, was not cross checked with the DNA. The sequenced material came from lung tumor tissue. This receptor was identified in a man aged 55-75 years with non-small cell lung cancer. The CDR3: CASTFPQRDHNEQFV.